This TCR beta chain was retrieved from a study of shared clonotypes between healthy human individuals. Study-wide points: Sharing across four donors was highest in naive CD4 (roughly 5%) and lowest in memory CD8 (around 0.4%).

Sequencing used immunoSEQ multiplex PCR; TCRdb keeps in-frame clones, though not all of them. This table has 2,500,000 or so clones, under 95% appearing once. The germline V and J ends were trimmed by 9 bases and 0 bases, with 11 bases remaining between them. The CDR3 covers 14 residues. Germline loops: CDR1 MDHEN, CDR2 SYDVKM. A note on this clone: Its antigen is currently unknown.

The clonotype comes from a man between 18 and 29 years old in good health. Some clones in this sample may be carry-over from other donors' samples. The sequenced sample consisted of naive CD4+ T cells from PBMCs. Specified subset: CD45RA+ positively selected. The chain links TRBV28 to TRBJ1-4, with unresolved D. The CDR3 is CASWGLATNEKLFF. The CDR3 DNA reads as TGTGCCAGTTGGGGTCTTGCAACTAATGAAAAACTGTTTTTT.